The 28 T cell receptor beta chains below all came from one sample that was sequenced in a study of shared clonotypes between healthy human individuals. Only in-frame clones appear in the TCRdb table, and some are missing; sequencing was by immunoSEQ multiplex PCR. The table has over a million clones, about four fifths seen once. Sequenced: memory CD4+ T cells from PBMCs. The subset: CD45RA-negative fraction. The receptors shown here come from a man aged 18 to 29 in good health. Some clones in this sample may be carry-over from other donors' samples.

With respect to this clone: Other DNA sequences in the same sample also yield this CDR3. The genes are TRBV7-3 and TRBJ2-1; D perhaps matches TRBD2 (6 bases). The CDR3 totals 15 residues. Trimming took off 2 bases at V and 0 bases at J, with 8 bases between the two ends. Germline V CDR1 and CDR2: SGHTA, FQGTGA. CDR3 in DNA: TGTGCCAGCAGCTTAGGGCGGGGCTCCTACAATGAGCAGTTCTTC. Protein product: CASSLGRGSYNEQFF.

The rearrangement joins TRBV6-1 to TRBJ2-3; 9 nucleotides align to TRBD1. CDR3 size: 16 residues. The germline gives CDR1 MNHNS, CDR2 SASEGT. V was pared by 2 bases and J by 3 bases, with 6 bases of the junction left unmatched. The CDR3 region has the DNA TGTGCCAGCAGTGAACTAGGGACAGGGAGTACAGATACGCAGTATTTT. Translating it yields CASSELGTGSTDTQYF.

The chain combines TRBV6-1 with TRBJ1-4; D perhaps matches TRBD1 (6 bases). The germline V and J ends were trimmed by 5 bases and 5 bases, with 12 bases remaining between them. Germline values: CDR1 MNHNS, CDR2 SASEGT. This CDR3 spans 14 amino acids. The CDR3 nucleotides are TGTGCCAGCAGTCGGGGGGGGGCCAATGAAAAACTGTTTTTT. Its protein is CASSRGGANEKLFF.

The chain uses TRBV28 and TRBJ1-2, with D unclear. This CDR3 spans 13 amino acids. Trimming left V 3 bases short and J 4 bases short, with 9 bases between. CDR1 MDHEN and CDR2 SYDVKM come from the germline V gene. The CDR3 loop is CASSLGLGYGYTF. The CDR3 nucleotides read TGTGCCAGCAGTTTGGGGTTGGGCTATGGCTACACCTTC.

CDR3 amino acids: CASSDAGHYEQYF. DNA of the CDR3: TGTGCCAGCAGTGACGCCGGACACTACGAGCAGTACTTC. This chain uses TRBV2 with TRBJ2-7; a possible D gene is TRBD1 (5 bases). This CDR3 has 13 amino acids. The ends were cut back, 3 bases at V and 3 bases at J, with 9 bases in the middle. Germline lookup yields CDR1 SNHLY and CDR2 FYNNEI.

This clone was observed many times. This sample includes further DNA sequences coding for the same CDR3. The chain joins TRBV2 to TRBJ2-2; D is unclear. Germline V CDR1 and CDR2: SNHLY, FYNNEI. This CDR3 is built from 15 residues. Deletions cut 9 bases from V and 0 bases from J, with 14 bases between. CDR3 region: CASSGGRANTGELFF. CDR3 nucleotide sequence: TGTGCCAGTTCCGGCGGACGCGCGAACACCGGGGAGCTGTTTTTT.

The chain has TRBV11-2 and TRBJ1-2; D is uncertain. The CDR3 has 12 amino acids. In germline, CDR1 is SGHAT, CDR2 FQNNGV. V was shortened by 2 bases and J by 2 bases, with 3 bases between the two germline ends. The CDR3, as DNA: TGTGCCAGCAGCTTACTGAACTATGGCTACACCTTC. It is translated as CASSLLNYGYTF.

This rearrangement joins TRBV25-1 to TRBJ2-3, with TRBD1 matching 7 bases. CDR3 length equals 16 residues. With 2 bases clipped from V and 2 bases from J, the junction kept 7 bases outside the gene matches. Germline values: CDR1 MGHDK, CDR2 SYGVNS. In DNA form, the CDR3 reads TGTGCCAGCAGTGAAGTTACAGGGGTGTCCACAGATACGCAGTATTTT. It specifies CASSEVTGVSTDTQYF. Filled out from reference TRBV25-1 and TRBJ2-3, the complete variable domain reads EADIYQTPRYLVIGTGKKITLECSQTMGHDKMYWYQQDPGMELHLIHYSYGVNSTEKGDLSSESTVSRIRTEHFPLTLESARPSHTSQYLCASSEVTGVSTDTQYFGPGTRLTVL.

CDR3 region: CASSSDRGEKLFF. The CDR3 nucleotides read TGTGCCAGCAGCTCAGACAGGGGTGAAAAACTGTTTTTT. The chain couples TRBV7-8 to TRBJ1-4; 8 bases line up with TRBD1. The CDR3 consists of 13 residues. Germline CDR1 SGHVS, CDR2 FQNEAQ. With V trimmed by 4 bases and J by 7 bases, 2 bases remained unmatched.

Regarding this clone: The sample holds other DNA sequences that translate to the same CDR3. The V call is TRBV5-1, the J call TRBJ2-1; D uncertain. The V and J ends lost 0 bases and 6 bases respectively, with 7 bases between them. The CDR3 has 13 residues. Germline values: CDR1 SGHRS, CDR2 YFSETQ. The CDR3 protein is CASSLGSGNEQFF. CDR3 nucleotides: TGCGCCAGCAGCTTGGGCAGTGGCAATGAGCAGTTCTTC.

This chain links TRBV6-1 with TRBJ2-2; D not resolved. With 8 bases removed from V and 2 bases from J, the gap between germline ends came to 15 bases. Germline CDR1 reads MNHNS; CDR2 reads SASEGT. The CDR3 is made up of 15 amino acids. The CDR3 sequence: CASRPYSANTGELFF. CDR3 coding DNA: TGTGCCAGCCGGCCCTACTCGGCCAACACCGGGGAGCTGTTTTTT.

The rearrangement joins TRBV29-1 to TRBJ2-1; D is perhaps TRBD2 (6 bases). Trimming cost V 4 bases and J 0 bases, with 13 bases left between them. This CDR3 has 15 amino acids. In germline, CDR1 is SQVTM, CDR2 ANQGSEA. DNA of the CDR3: TGCAGCGTTGCGGTTTCCGGGAGCTCCTACAATGAGCAGTTCTTC. Its protein is CSVAVSGSSYNEQFF.

J is TRBJ2-5 and V is TRBV7-2; TRBD2 might be the D (6 bases). The J call may be mistaken, given a closer DNA end match to TRBJ2-7. CDR3 length: 15 residues. The germline CDR1 and CDR2 sequences are SGHTA and FQGNSA. The CDR3 coding sequence is TGTGCCAGCAGTCCAGTACTAGCCGGAGCGGGCGAGCAGTACTTC. Its protein product is CASSPVLAGAGEQYF.

This clone was picked up one time. J is TRBJ2-3 and V is TRBV6-5; 12 positions agree with TRBD2. The V segment lost 2 bases and the J segment 1 base; nucleotides outside the gene matches: 1. There are 16 residues in the CDR3. Looked up from germline, CDR1 is MNHEY and CDR2 is SVGAGI. CDR3 region: CASSYRLAGGTDTQYF. CDR3 in DNA: TGTGCCAGCAGTTACCGACTAGCGGGAGGCACAGATACGCAGTATTTT.

This clone was counted only a few times. This sequence joins TRBV27 and TRBJ2-1; tentative D call: TRBD1 (6 bases). The CDR3 runs to 17 residues. Germline V gives CDR1 MNHEY, CDR2 SMNVEV (reference sequence). V gave up 1 base and J gave up 5 bases, with 18 bases separating them. CDR3 sequence (DNA): TGTGCCAGCAGTTTATTATCTTGGCAGGGGCCCCACAATGAGCAGTTCTTC. Translated: CASSLLSWQGPHNEQFF.

The count of this clone is one. V and J are TRBV9 and TRBJ1-6, with D hard to call. CDR1 SGDLS and CDR2 YYNGEE come from the germline V gene. The length of the CDR3 is 13 residues. Trimming removed 1 base at V and 13 bases at J, with 12 bases between. This CDR3 is CASSVTDESPLHF. The CDR3 DNA sequence: TGTGCCAGCAGCGTAACCGATGAGTCCCCCCTCCACTTT.

In its sample, this clone was seen a few times. CDR3 amino acids: CASSYRTRNTIYF. The CDR3 nucleotides are TGTGCCAGCAGTTATAGGACACGCAACACCATATATTTT. The chain uses TRBV2 and TRBJ1-3, with D tentatively TRBD1 (5 bases). Germline V gene data show CDR1 as SNHLY and CDR2 as FYNNEI. CDR3 length: 13 amino acids. V gave up 5 bases and J gave up 7 bases, with 12 bases separating them.

J is TRBJ1-2 and V is TRBV5-4; 9 nucleotides agree with TRBD1. V shed 4 bases, J shed 4 bases, and the junction held 11 bases outside the gene matches. Germline CDR1 and CDR2: SGHNT and YYREEE (reference sequence). This CDR3 region has 16 residues. CDR3 nucleotide sequence: TGTGCCAGCAGCCAACAGGGGGCTCAGGGTTTCTATGGCTACACCTTC. Translating it yields CASSQQGAQGFYGYTF.

The genes are TRBV7-2 and TRBJ2-7, with TRBD2 matching over 7 bases. V was pared by 3 bases and J by 2 bases, with 1 base of the junction left unmatched. The CDR3 runs 13 residues. Germline V lookup: CDR1 SGHTA, CDR2 FQGNSA. This chain's CDR3 is CASSFGRPYEQYF. For the CDR3, the DNA is TGTGCCAGCAGCTTCGGGAGGCCCTACGAGCAGTACTTC.

The genes are TRBV7-9 and TRBJ1-2; a weak D match, TRBD1 (5 bases). The CDR3 consists of 12 residues. Trimming cost V 3 bases and J 8 bases, with 10 bases left between them. The germline V gene has CDR1 SEHNR and CDR2 FQNEAQ (reference sequence). The CDR3 loop is CASSFLGEGYTF. In nucleotides, the CDR3 is TGTGCCAGCAGCTTCTTAGGGGAAGGCTACACCTTC. Full variable domain (outside the CDR3, taken from reference TRBV7-9 and TRBJ1-2): DTGVSQNPRHKITKRGQNVTFRCDPISEHNRLYWYRQTLGQGPEFLTYFQNEAQLEKSRLLSDRFSAERPKGSFSTLEIQRTEQGDSAMYLCASSFLGEGYTFGSGTRLTVV.

V usage is TRBV18 and J usage is TRBJ2-3; 9 bases fit TRBD2. V lost 6 bases and J lost 3; bases outside the gene matches: 7. CDR3 length: 15 residues. Germline V gives CDR1 KGHSH, CDR2 LQKENI. CDR3 protein: CASSIGSGSTDTQYF. The DNA of the CDR3 is TGTGCCAGCTCGATTGGTAGCGGGAGTACAGATACGCAGTATTTT. The variable domain in full, completed from reference TRBV18 and TRBJ2-3, reads NAGVMQNPRHLVRRRGQEARLRCSPMKGHSHVYWYRQLPEEGLKFMVYLQKENIIDESGMPKERFSAEFPKEGPSILRIQQVVRGDSAAYFCASSIGSGSTDTQYFGPGTRLTVL.

This sequence joins TRBV6-6 and TRBJ2-2; TRBD1 is a possible D gene (6 bases). Trimming pared 2 bases from V and 2 bases from J, leaving 6 bases between. CDR1 is MNHNY, CDR2 SVGAGI, per germline (reference sequence). The length of the CDR3 is 14 residues. CDR3 residues: CASSYGGNTGELFF. In DNA form, the CDR3 reads TGTGCCAGCAGTTACGGGGGCAACACCGGGGAGCTGTTTTTT.

This clone came up once. The V and J genes are TRBV30 and TRBJ2-5; D ambiguous. V gave up 0 bases and J gave up 5 bases, with 7 bases separating them. This CDR3 contains 12 residues. The germline V gene encodes CDR1 GTSNPN and CDR2 SVGIG (reference sequence). CDR3 protein: CAWSVQGETQYF. CDR3 bases: TGTGCCTGGAGTGTCCAAGGGGAGACCCAGTACTTC.

This clone was detected a few times. The rearrangement joins TRBV6-1 to TRBJ1-1, with TRBD1 identical over 7 bases. The J segment lost 1 base and the V segment lost 7 bases, leaving 9 bases of the junction unmatched. The CDR3 extends over 15 amino acids. Looked up from germline, CDR1 is MNHNS and CDR2 is SASEGT. This CDR3 is CASTRDSITNTEAFF. Written as DNA, the CDR3 is TGTGCCAGCACCCGGGACAGTATAACGAACACTGAAGCTTTCTTT.

The chain combines TRBV7-8 with TRBJ2-5, with TRBD2 identical over 10 bases. The germline CDR1 and CDR2 sequences are SGHVS and FQNEAQ. This CDR3 has 16 amino acids. V dropped 5 bases and J dropped 0; count of bases not matched to a gene: 6. The CDR3 DNA reads as TGTGCCAGCAGCGTGAGGACTAGCGGCAACCAAGAGACCCAGTACTTC. Translated: CASSVRTSGNQETQYF.

V is TRBV29-1 and J is TRBJ2-5; weak D call: TRBD1 (5 bases). CDR3 length equals 13 residues. Trimming took off 4 bases at V and 2 bases at J, with 11 bases between the two ends. Germline V CDR1 and CDR2: SQVTM, ANQGSEA. The CDR3 DNA is TGCAGCGTTGCAGGACAACAGCAAGAGACCCAGTACTTC. Protein sequence: CSVAGQQQETQYF.

The chain is built from TRBV7-8 and TRBJ2-3, with TRBD2 matching 8 bases. The CDR3 contains 15 residues. The V gene's germline CDR1 is SGHVS and CDR2 FQNEAQ. Trimming cost V 1 base and J 6 bases; bases outside gene matches: 6. The CDR3 here is CASSLDPTSVDTQYF. In DNA form, the CDR3 reads TGTGCCAGCAGCTTAGATCCGACTAGCGTGGATACGCAGTATTTT.

The chain recombines TRBV30 with TRBJ1-1; possible D gene TRBD1, 5 bases. Germline V gene lookup returns CDR1 GTSNPN and CDR2 SVGIG (reference sequence). This CDR3 is 16 amino acids long. V lost 2 bases and J 0 bases, leaving 16 bases between the germline ends. This chain's CDR3 is CAWSPGTSALNTEAFF. CDR3 in DNA: TGTGCCTGGAGTCCCGGGACTTCGGCGCTGAACACTGAAGCTTTCTTT. The full variable domain, with the rest looked up from reference TRBV30 and TRBJ1-1, is SQTIHQWPATLVQPVGSPLSLECTVEGTSNPNLYWYRQAAGRGLQLLFYSVGIGQISSEVPQNLSASRPQDRQFILSSKKLLLSDSGFYLCAWSPGTSALNTEAFFGQGTRLTVV.